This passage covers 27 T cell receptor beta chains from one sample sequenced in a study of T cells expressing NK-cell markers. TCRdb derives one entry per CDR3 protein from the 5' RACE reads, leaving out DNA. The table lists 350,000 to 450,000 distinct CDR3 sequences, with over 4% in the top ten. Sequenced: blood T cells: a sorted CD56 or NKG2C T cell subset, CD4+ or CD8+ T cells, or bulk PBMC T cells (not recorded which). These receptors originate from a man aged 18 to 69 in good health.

This chain's CDR3 is CASSLEFSDEKLFF. The chain couples TRBV7-9 to TRBJ1-4. The CDR3 extends over 14 amino acids. Germline V lookup: CDR1 SEHNR, CDR2 FQNEAQ (reference sequence).

CDR3 loop: CASSPTDSVYGYTF. This chain joins TRBV18 and TRBJ1-2. The germline V gene has CDR1 KGHSH and CDR2 LQKENI. There are 14 residues in the CDR3.

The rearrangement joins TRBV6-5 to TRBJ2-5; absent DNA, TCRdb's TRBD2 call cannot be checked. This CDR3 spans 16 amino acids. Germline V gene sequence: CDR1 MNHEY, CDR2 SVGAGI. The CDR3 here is CASSYAASGGQETQYF.

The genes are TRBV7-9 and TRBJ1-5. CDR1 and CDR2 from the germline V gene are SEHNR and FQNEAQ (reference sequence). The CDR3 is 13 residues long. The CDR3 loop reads CASSFSVNQPQHF.

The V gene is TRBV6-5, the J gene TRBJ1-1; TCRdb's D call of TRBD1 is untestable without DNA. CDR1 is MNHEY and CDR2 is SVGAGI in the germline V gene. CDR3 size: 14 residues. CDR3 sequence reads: CASSYDRTGGQAFF.

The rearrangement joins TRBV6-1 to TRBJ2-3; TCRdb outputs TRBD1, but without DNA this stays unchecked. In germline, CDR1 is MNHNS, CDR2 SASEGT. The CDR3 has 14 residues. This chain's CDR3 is CASSAGTLPDTQYF.

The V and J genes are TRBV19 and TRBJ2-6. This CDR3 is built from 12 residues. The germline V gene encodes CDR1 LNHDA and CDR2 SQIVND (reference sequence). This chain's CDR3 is CASGAGANVLTF.

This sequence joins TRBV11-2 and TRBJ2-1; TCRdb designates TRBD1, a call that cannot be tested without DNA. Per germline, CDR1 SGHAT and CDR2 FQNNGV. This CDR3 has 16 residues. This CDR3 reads CASTPLGGTRYDEQFF.

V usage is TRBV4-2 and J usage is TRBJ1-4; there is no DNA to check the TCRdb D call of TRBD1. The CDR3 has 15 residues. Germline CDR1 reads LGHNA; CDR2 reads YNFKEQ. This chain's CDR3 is CASSRRQGTNEKLFF.

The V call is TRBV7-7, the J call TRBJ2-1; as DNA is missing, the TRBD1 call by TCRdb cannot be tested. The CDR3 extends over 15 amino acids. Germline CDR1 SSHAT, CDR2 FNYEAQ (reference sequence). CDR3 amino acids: CASSLAGGPNNEQFF.

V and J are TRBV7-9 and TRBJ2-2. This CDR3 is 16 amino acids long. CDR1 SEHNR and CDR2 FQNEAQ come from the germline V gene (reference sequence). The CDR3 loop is CASSLWAEFNTGELFF.

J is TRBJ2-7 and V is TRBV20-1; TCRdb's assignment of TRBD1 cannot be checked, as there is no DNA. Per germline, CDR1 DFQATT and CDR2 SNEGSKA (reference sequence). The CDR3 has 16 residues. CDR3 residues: CSAGRADRGLLVEQYF.

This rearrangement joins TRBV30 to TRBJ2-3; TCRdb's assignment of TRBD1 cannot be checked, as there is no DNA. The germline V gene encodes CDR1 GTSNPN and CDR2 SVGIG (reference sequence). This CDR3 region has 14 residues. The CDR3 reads CAWKGGGQADTQYF.

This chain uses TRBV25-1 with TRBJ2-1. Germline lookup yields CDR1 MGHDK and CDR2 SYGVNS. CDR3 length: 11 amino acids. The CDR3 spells CASTFLNEQFF. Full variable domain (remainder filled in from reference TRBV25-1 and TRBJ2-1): EADIYQTPRYLVIGTGKKITLECSQTMGHDKMYWYQQDPGMELHLIHYSYGVNSTEKGDLSSESTVSRIRTEHFPLTLESARPSHTSQYLCASTFLNEQFFGPGTRLTVL.

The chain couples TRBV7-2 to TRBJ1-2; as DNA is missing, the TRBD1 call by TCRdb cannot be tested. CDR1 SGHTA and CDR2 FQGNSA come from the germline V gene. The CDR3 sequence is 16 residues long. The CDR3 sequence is CASSFFNRITPYGYTF.

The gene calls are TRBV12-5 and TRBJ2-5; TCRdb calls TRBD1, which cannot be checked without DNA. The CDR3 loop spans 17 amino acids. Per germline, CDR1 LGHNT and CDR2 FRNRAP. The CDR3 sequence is CASGFTLTGDTGGTQYF.

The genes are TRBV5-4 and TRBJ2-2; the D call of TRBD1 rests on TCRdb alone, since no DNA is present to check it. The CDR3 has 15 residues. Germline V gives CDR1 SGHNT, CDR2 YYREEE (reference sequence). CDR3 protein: CASSRTGTNGGELFF.

CDR3 region: CAIRGGLTDYNEQFF. The rearrangement joins TRBV10-3 to TRBJ2-1; TCRdb's D gene call, TRBD2, goes unchecked for lack of DNA. This CDR3 has 15 residues. The germline V gene encodes CDR1 ENHRY and CDR2 SYGVKD.

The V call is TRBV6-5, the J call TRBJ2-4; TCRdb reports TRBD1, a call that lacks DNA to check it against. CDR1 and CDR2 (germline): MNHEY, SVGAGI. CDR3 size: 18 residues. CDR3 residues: CASSYLPPRPPTKNIQYF.

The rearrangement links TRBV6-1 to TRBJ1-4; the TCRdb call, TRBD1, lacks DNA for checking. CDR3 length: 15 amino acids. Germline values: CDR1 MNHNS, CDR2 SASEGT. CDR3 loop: CASRNPGTGAEKLFF.

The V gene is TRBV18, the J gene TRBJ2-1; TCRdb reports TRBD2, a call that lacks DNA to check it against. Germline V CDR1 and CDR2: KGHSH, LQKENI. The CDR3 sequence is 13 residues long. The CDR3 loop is CASSTAGYNEQFF. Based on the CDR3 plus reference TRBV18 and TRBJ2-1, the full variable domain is NAGVMQNPRHLVRRRGQEARLRCSPMKGHSHVYWYRQLPEEGLKFMVYLQKENIIDESGMPKERFSAEFPKEGPSILRIQQVVRGDSAAYFCASSTAGYNEQFFGPGTRLTVL.

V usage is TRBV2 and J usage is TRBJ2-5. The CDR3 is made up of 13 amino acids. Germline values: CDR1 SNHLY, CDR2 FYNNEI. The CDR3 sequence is CASSYGEVETQYF. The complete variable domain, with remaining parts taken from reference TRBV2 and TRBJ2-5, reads EPEVTQTPSHQVTQMGQEVILRCVPISNHLYFYWYRQILGQKVEFLVSFYNNEISEKSEIFDDQFSVERPDGSNFTLKIRSTKLEDSAMYFCASSYGEVETQYFGPGTRLLVL.

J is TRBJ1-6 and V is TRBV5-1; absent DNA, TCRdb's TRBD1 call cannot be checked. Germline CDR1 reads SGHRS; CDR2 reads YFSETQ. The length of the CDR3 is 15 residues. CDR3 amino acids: CASSKSTGGDSPLHF.

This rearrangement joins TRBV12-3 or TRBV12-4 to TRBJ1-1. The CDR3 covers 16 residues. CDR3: CASSLGKGSLDTEAFF.

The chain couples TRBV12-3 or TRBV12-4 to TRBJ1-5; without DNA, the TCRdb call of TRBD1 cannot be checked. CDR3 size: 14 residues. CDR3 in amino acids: CASSGGQSWQPQHF.

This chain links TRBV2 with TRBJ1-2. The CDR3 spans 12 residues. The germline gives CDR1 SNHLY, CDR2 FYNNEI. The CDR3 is CASSLNVGGYTF.

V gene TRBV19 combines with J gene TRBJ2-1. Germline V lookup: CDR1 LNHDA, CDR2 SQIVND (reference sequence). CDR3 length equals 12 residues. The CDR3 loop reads CASSRGTHEQFF. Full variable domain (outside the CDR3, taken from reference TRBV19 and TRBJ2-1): DGGITQSPKYLFRKEGQNVTLSCEQNLNHDAMYWYRQDPGQGLRLIYYSQIVNDFQKGDIAEGYSVSREKKESFPLTVTSAQKNPTAFYLCASSRGTHEQFFGPGTRLTVL.